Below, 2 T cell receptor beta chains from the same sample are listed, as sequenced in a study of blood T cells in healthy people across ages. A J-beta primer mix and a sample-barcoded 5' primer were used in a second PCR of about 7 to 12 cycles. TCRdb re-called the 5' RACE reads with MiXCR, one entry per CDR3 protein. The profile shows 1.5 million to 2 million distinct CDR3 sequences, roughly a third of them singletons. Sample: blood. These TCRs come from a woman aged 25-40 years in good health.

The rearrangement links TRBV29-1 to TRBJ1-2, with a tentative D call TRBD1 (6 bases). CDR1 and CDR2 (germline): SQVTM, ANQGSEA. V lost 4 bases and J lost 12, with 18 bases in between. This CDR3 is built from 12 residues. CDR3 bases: TGCAGCGTTGGGTACAGGGTCAGCGGCCACACCTTC. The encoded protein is CSVGYRVSGHTF.

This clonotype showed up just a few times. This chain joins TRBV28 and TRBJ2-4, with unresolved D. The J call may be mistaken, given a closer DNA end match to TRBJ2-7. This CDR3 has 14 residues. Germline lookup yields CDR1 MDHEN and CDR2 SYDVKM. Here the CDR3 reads CASSLGVAQTEQYF. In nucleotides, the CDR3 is TGTGCCAGCAGTTTAGGGGTGGCGCAGACCGAGCAGTACTTC.